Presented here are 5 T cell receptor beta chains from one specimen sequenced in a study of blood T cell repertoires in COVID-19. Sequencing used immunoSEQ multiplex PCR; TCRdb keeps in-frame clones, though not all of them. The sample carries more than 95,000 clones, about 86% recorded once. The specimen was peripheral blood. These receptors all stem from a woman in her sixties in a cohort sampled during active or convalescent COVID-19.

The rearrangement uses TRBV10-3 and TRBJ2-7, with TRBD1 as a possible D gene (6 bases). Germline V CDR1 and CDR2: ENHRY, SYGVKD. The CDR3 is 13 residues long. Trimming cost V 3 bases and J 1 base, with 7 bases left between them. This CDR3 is CAISDRGSYEQYF. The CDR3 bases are TGTGCCATCAGTGACAGGGGTTCCTACGAGCAGTACTTC.

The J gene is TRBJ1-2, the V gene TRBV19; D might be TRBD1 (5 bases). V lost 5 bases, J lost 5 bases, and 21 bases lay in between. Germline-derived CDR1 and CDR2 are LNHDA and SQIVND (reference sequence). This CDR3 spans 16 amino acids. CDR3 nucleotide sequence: TGTGCCAGTAGTCGACTTCCAGGGAGGTCTGGGTATGGCTACACCTTC. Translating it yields CASSRLPGRSGYGYTF.

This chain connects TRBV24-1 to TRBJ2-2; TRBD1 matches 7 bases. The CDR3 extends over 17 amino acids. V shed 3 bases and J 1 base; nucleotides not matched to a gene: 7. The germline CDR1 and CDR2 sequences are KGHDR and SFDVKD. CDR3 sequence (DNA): TGTGCCACCAGTGATGTCACAGGGGTCGGGAACACCGGGGAGCTGTTTTTT. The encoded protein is CATSDVTGVGNTGELFF.

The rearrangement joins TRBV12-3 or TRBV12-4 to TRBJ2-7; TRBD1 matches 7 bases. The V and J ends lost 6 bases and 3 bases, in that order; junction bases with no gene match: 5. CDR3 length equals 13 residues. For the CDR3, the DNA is TGTGCCAGCAGGGGCCGGGACAGCTACGAGCAGTACTTC. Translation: CASRGRDSYEQYF.

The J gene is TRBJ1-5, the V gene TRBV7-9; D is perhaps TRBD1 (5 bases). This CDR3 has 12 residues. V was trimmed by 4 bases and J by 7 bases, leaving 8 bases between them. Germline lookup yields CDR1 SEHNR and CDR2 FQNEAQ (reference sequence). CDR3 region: CASSSGGQPQHF. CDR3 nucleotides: TGTGCCAGCAGCTCGGGGGGACAGCCCCAGCATTTT. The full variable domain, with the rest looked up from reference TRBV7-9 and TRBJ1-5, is DTGVSQNPRHKITKRGQNVTFRCDPISEHNRLYWYRQTLGQGPEFLTYFQNEAQLEKSRLLSDRFSAERPKGSFSTLEIQRTEQGDSAMYLCASSSGGQPQHFGDGTRLSIL.